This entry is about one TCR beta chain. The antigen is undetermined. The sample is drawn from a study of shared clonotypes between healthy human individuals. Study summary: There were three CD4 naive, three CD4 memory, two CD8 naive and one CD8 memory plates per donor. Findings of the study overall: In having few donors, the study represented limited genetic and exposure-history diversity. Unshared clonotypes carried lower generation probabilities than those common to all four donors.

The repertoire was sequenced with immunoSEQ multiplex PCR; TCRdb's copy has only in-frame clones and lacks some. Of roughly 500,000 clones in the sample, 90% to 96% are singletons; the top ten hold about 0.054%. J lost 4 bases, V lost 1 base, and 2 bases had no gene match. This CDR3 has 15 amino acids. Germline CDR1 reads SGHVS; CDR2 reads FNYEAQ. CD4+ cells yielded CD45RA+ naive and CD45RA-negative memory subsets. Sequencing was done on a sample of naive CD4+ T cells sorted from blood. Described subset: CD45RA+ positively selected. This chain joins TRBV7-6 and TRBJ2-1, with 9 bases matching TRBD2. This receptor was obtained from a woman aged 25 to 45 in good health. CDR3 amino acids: CASSLGTSVYNEQFF. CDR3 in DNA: TGTGCCAGCAGCTTAGGGACTAGCGTATACAATGAGCAGTTCTTC.